Detailed here is one T cell receptor beta chain. The antigen remains unidentified. The data originate from a study of shared clonotypes between healthy human individuals. Overall study results and limits: Relative to memory subsets, naive subsets generally showed larger estimated richness.

Adult donors, all healthy and HIV-negative, had no recent acute infections or vaccinations. CD4+ cells yielded CD45RA+ naive and CD45RA-negative memory subsets. TCRdb keeps only in-frame clones here, not all; method: immunoSEQ multiplex PCR. The repertoire includes under 1,900,000 clones, around 98.5% of them detected once, and about 0.34% sits in the top ten. Germline values: CDR1 SGHVS, CDR2 FQNEAQ. The CDR3 loop spans 14 amino acids. V lost 5 bases and J lost 6, with 17 bases in between. The TCR sequence derives from a man aged 25-45 years in good health. The chain joins TRBV7-8 to TRBJ2-7; D gene uncertain. The specimen was naive CD4+ T cells sorted from blood. The sample's subset: CD45RA+ positively selected. CDR3 sequence (DNA): TGTGCCAGCAGCCTACGACGTTACGTACTCGAGCAGTACTTC. This encodes CASSLRRYVLEQYF.